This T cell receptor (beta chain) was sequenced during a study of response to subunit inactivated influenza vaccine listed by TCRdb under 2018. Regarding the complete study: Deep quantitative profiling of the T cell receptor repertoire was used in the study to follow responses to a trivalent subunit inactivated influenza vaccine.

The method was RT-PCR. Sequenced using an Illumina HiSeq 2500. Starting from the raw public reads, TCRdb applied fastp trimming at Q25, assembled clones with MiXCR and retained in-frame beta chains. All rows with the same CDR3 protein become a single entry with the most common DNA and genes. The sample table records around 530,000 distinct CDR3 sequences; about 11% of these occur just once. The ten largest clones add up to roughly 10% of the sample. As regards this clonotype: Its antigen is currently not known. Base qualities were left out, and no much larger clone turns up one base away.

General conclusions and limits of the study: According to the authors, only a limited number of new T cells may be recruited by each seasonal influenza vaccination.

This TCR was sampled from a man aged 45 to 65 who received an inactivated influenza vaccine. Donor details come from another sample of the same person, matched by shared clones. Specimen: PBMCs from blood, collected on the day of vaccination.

DNA sequence: TGCAGTGCTACCTTAGCGGGGGGGAGAGAGACCCAGTACTTC. Its amino acids are CSATLAGGRETQYF. The sequence is built from TRBV20-1 and TRBJ2-5, with 11 central nucleotides matching TRBD2. V is pruned by 4 bases and J by 4 bases, leaving 5 bases of the junction without a gene match. The CDR3 spans 14 residues, from the cysteine through the phenylalanine. Just CDR3 DNA is preserved here, 42 bases in frame from base 1. The germline V gene (reference sequence) specifies DFQATT as CDR1 and SNEGSKA as CDR2.